Listed here are 24 T cell receptor beta chains from one sample, sequenced in a study of cytomegalovirus exposure and HLA in healthy donors. It was with 60 Vbeta and 13 Jbeta primers that the PCR ran. The method was immunoSEQ multiplex PCR; TCRdb's version includes in-frame clones alone and lacks a portion of them. The data hold around 150,000 clones, with more than 60% observed a single time. What was sequenced was PBMCs. These receptor sequences come from a woman aged 30 to 39 in good health and CMV-seronegative.

The gene calls are TRBV2 and TRBJ2-5; 9 bases match TRBD2. The CDR3 has 14 amino acids. Germline lookup yields CDR1 SNHLY and CDR2 FYNNEI. V lost 11 bases and J lost 4; bases outside the gene matches: 11. CDR3 DNA: TGTGCCGCATCCGGGACTAGCCGGCGAGAGACCCAGTACTTC. This sequence encodes CAASGTSRRETQYF.

The rearrangement joins TRBV27 to TRBJ2-1; possible D gene TRBD2, 7 bases. This CDR3 contains 15 residues. Trimming shortened V by 5 bases and J by 9 bases, and 20 bases separated the two germline ends. The germline gives CDR1 MNHEY, CDR2 SMNVEV (reference sequence). CDR3 loop: CASSPFGGPVSEQFF. DNA of the CDR3: TGTGCCAGCAGTCCATTCGGGGGGCCAGTTAGTGAGCAGTTCTTC.

This chain joins TRBV6-6 and TRBJ2-7; D possibly corresponds to TRBD1 (5 bases). The CDR3 contains 13 residues. V dropped 2 bases and J dropped 6 bases, with 11 bases sitting between them. The germline gives CDR1 MNHNY, CDR2 SVGAGI (reference sequence). CDR3: CASSYQGRGEQYF. The DNA for the CDR3 is TGTGCCAGCAGTTACCAGGGAAGAGGCGAGCAGTACTTC.

The chain employs TRBV2 and TRBJ1-4; 10 positions match TRBD1. Trimming at V came to 10 bases and at J to 8 bases, leaving 7 bases not matched to a gene. This CDR3 spans 13 amino acids. The germline V gene encodes CDR1 SNHLY and CDR2 FYNNEI. The CDR3 nucleotides are TGTGCCACTCCGGGACAGGGGAACGAAAAACTGTTTTTT. Residues: CATPGQGNEKLFF.

The chain couples TRBV20-1 to TRBJ1-2; D uncertain. The germline gives CDR1 DFQATT, CDR2 SNEGSKA (reference sequence). This CDR3 region has 11 residues. V shed 3 bases and J shed 8 bases, with 10 bases lying between them. The CDR3, as DNA: TGCAGTGCTAGTCTACCGGGAGGCTACACCTTC. Translating it yields CSASLPGGYTF.

This clone was observed a handful of times. This chain uses TRBV2 with TRBJ2-3, with 14 bases that match TRBD2. Germline V gives CDR1 SNHLY, CDR2 FYNNEI. The V segment lost 7 bases and the J segment 6 bases; nucleotides outside the gene matches: 6. CDR3 length: 15 amino acids. CDR3 nucleotide sequence: TGTGCCAGCACCCGGACTAGCGGGGGGTTCGATACGCAGTATTTT. Translating it yields CASTRTSGGFDTQYF. Full variable domain (outside the CDR3, taken from reference TRBV2 and TRBJ2-3): EPEVTQTPSHQVTQMGQEVILRCVPISNHLYFYWYRQILGQKVEFLVSFYNNEISEKSEIFDDQFSVERPDGSNFTLKIRSTKLEDSAMYFCASTRTSGGFDTQYFGPGTRLTVL.

The V and J genes are TRBV2 and TRBJ2-1, with D possibly matching TRBD1 (6 bases). CDR1 is SNHLY and CDR2 is FYNNEI in the germline V gene. The CDR3 is 13 residues long. Deletions cut 5 bases from V and 3 bases from J, with 8 bases between. CDR3 in amino acids: CASSQDSYNEQFF. Written as DNA, the CDR3 is TGTGCCAGCAGTCAGGACAGCTACAATGAGCAGTTCTTC.

Only one count was recorded for this clone. This rearrangement joins TRBV2 to TRBJ2-7, with D maybe TRBD1 (5 bases). Germline CDR1 and CDR2: SNHLY and FYNNEI. Deletions cut 4 bases from V and 3 bases from J, with 7 bases between. The length of the CDR3 is 12 residues. CDR3 sequence: CASSGQLYEQYF. DNA of the CDR3: TGTGCCAGCAGTGGACAGCTCTACGAGCAGTACTTC. Complete variable domain (other parts from reference TRBV2 and TRBJ2-7): EPEVTQTPSHQVTQMGQEVILRCVPISNHLYFYWYRQILGQKVEFLVSFYNNEISEKSEIFDDQFSVERPDGSNFTLKIRSTKLEDSAMYFCASSGQLYEQYFGPGTRLTVT.

The chain joins TRBV7-9 to TRBJ1-4; 8 positions match TRBD1. The junction had 8 bases not matched to a gene; V was cut back by 5 bases and J by 3 bases. Germline CDR1 is SEHNR and CDR2 is FQNEAQ (reference sequence). The CDR3 loop spans 16 amino acids. The CDR3 spells CASSPNPGQANEKLFF. DNA for the CDR3: TGTGCCAGCAGCCCGAACCCGGGACAGGCTAATGAAAAACTGTTTTTT.

J is TRBJ1-1 and V is TRBV9; TRBD1 is a possible D gene (5 bases). CDR3 length: 15 residues. The germline V gene encodes CDR1 SGDLS and CDR2 YYNGEE. V lost 4 bases to trimming and J lost 4 bases, with 17 bases between them. The CDR3 bases are TGTGCCAGCAGCCTCCGGGGGGGGTGGAGCACTGAAGCTTTCTTT. It codes for CASSLRGGWSTEAFF. The whole variable domain, remainder taken from reference TRBV9 and TRBJ1-1, is DSGVTQTPKHLITATGQRVTLRCSPRSGDLSVYWYQQSLDQGLQFLIQYYNGEERAKGNILERFSAQQFPDLHSELNLSSLELGDSALYFCASSLRGGWSTEAFFGQGTRLTVV.

The V call is TRBV16, the J call TRBJ1-1; perhaps TRBD1 as D (5 bases). CDR1 KGHSY and CDR2 FQNENV come from the germline V gene. The CDR3 has 14 amino acids. Trimming shortened V by 1 base and J by 5 bases, and 11 bases separated the two germline ends. CDR3 in amino acids: CASSQLSGRTEAFF. The CDR3 DNA sequence: TGTGCCAGCAGCCAATTGTCAGGGCGGACTGAAGCTTTCTTT. The full variable domain, completed using reference TRBV16 and TRBJ1-1, is GEEVAQTPKHLVRGEGQKAKLYCAPIKGHSYVFWYQQVLKNEFKFLISFQNENVFDETGMPKERFSAKCLPNSPCSLEIQATKLEDSAVYFCASSQLSGRTEAFFGQGTRLTVV.

This clone was counted between two and nine times. The chain joins TRBV19 to TRBJ2-7; 11 nucleotides agree with TRBD2. With V trimmed by 5 bases and J by 8 bases, 8 bases remained unmatched. CDR3 length: 14 amino acids. Germline values: CDR1 LNHDA, CDR2 SQIVND (reference sequence). CDR3: CASSPQTSGGKQYF. For the CDR3, the DNA is TGTGCCAGTAGTCCCCAAACTAGCGGGGGAAAGCAGTACTTC.

This rearrangement joins TRBV28 to TRBJ1-5, with 7 bases identical to TRBD1. This CDR3 region has 18 residues. CDR1 and CDR2 (germline): MDHEN, SYDVKM. V gave up 7 bases and J gave up 0 bases; unmatched junction bases: 15. CDR3 residues: CASIRGYRGAYSNQPQHF. The DNA for the CDR3 is TGTGCCAGCATCAGGGGATACAGGGGCGCCTATAGCAATCAGCCCCAGCATTTT.

This chain links TRBV6-1 with TRBJ2-7; TRBD1 aligns across 9 bases. CDR3 length equals 16 residues. The germline V gene encodes CDR1 MNHNS and CDR2 SASEGT. With V trimmed by 2 bases and J by 2 bases, 7 bases remained unmatched. CDR3: CASSEMGGQGPYEQYF. The CDR3 DNA reads TGTGCCAGCAGTGAAATGGGGGGACAGGGCCCCTACGAGCAGTACTTC.

This sequence joins TRBV6-1 and TRBJ1-1; D unresolved. The V and J ends lost 4 bases and 8 bases respectively, with 20 bases between them. CDR1 is MNHNS and CDR2 is SASEGT in the germline V gene. The length of the CDR3 is 15 residues. The CDR3 region has the DNA TGTGCCAGCAGTGGAATGGTTTGGCTGACACGCGAAGCTTTCTTT. It encodes CASSGMVWLTREAFF.

The chain links TRBV5-1 to TRBJ1-4; weak D call: TRBD1 (6 bases). The V and J ends lost 4 bases and 8 bases respectively, with 15 bases between them. This CDR3 has 14 amino acids. The germline gives CDR1 SGHRS, CDR2 YFSETQ. The CDR3 spells CASSPGHFEEKLFF. Written as DNA, the CDR3 is TGCGCCAGCAGCCCGGGACATTTTGAGGAAAAACTGTTTTTT.

This clone was detected once. The chain recombines TRBV18 with TRBJ2-7, with TRBD1 matching over 9 bases. This CDR3 has 16 residues. Germline V gene lookup returns CDR1 KGHSH and CDR2 LQKENI. V lost 0 bases to trimming and J lost 2 bases; unmatched junction nucleotides: 5. The CDR3 coding sequence is TGTGCCAGCTCACCACCAGGGACAGGGCATACCTACGAGCAGTACTTC. This gives the protein CASSPPGTGHTYEQYF.

V usage is TRBV29-1 and J usage is TRBJ2-7; 8 bases align to TRBD1. V was pared by 6 bases and J by 8 bases, with 6 bases of the junction left unmatched. Germline V gene lookup returns CDR1 SQVTM and CDR2 ANQGSEA. The CDR3 consists of 11 residues. The CDR3 DNA is TGCAGCGTCGCGGACAGGGTGAAGCAGTACTTC. Protein product: CSVADRVKQYF.

On this clone itself: At one end, the junction sequence differs from germline, possibly due to a read error. The V gene is TRBV30, the J gene TRBJ2-7; 9 bases match TRBD2. Germline V gene lookup returns CDR1 GTSNPN and CDR2 SVGIG (reference sequence). This CDR3 has 15 residues. CDR3 amino acids: CAWSVPGAGGPIPNF. CDR3 DNA: TGTGCCTGGAGTGTACCGGGAGCGGGGGGCCCAATTCCGAACTTC.

This clone occurred once. The V and J genes are TRBV6-5 and TRBJ1-2, with unresolved D. This CDR3 is built from 13 residues. Germline V lookup: CDR1 MNHEY, CDR2 SVGAGI. Trimming removed 5 bases at V and 7 bases at J, with 14 bases between. The CDR3 here is CASSGRRDPGYTF. The CDR3 DNA reads as TGTGCCAGCAGTGGGCGGAGGGATCCTGGCTACACCTTC.

The chain uses TRBV4-1 and TRBJ2-7; the match to TRBD1 covers 10 bases. From germline, CDR1 is MGHRA and CDR2 YSYEKL. This CDR3 has 16 amino acids. V shed 1 base and J 4 bases; nucleotides not matched to a gene: 7. The CDR3 DNA reads as TGCGCCAGCAGCCAAGGGGAGGGGACAGGGGAGTACGAGCAGTACTTC. As protein: CASSQGEGTGEYEQYF.

The chain is built from TRBV5-4 and TRBJ2-1; a weak D match, TRBD2 (5 bases). Trimming took 2 bases from V and 9 from J, leaving 9 bases between them. The CDR3 runs to 12 residues. From germline, CDR1 is SGHNT and CDR2 YYREEE (reference sequence). The CDR3: CASSFQDSEQFF. The CDR3 DNA reads TGTGCCAGCAGCTTCCAGGACTCTGAGCAGTTCTTC. Full variable domain (rest looked up from reference TRBV5-4 and TRBJ2-1): ETGVTQSPTHLIKTRGQQVTLRCSSQSGHNTVSWYQQALGQGPQFIFQYYREEENGRGNFPPRFSGLQFPNYSSELNVNALELDDSALYLCASSFQDSEQFFGPGTRLTVL.

The chain couples TRBV14 to TRBJ1-4; unclear D gene. The CDR3 sequence is 13 residues long. Trimming took 2 bases from V and 9 from J, leaving 10 bases between them. CDR1 is SGHDN and CDR2 is FVKESK in the germline V gene. Here the CDR3 reads CASSQLSDKKLFF. The CDR3 coding sequence is TGTGCCAGCAGCCAACTGTCAGATAAAAAACTGTTTTTT.

The chain joins TRBV5-5 to TRBJ1-1, with a possible D match to TRBD1 (5 bases). V dropped 1 base and J dropped 6 bases, with 16 bases sitting between them. This CDR3 contains 15 residues. Germline-derived CDR1 and CDR2 are SGHKS and YYEKEE (reference sequence). CDR3 sequence reads: CASSLLIGSRAEAFF. Written as DNA, the CDR3 is TGTGCCAGCAGCTTGCTCATCGGTTCCAGGGCTGAAGCTTTCTTT.